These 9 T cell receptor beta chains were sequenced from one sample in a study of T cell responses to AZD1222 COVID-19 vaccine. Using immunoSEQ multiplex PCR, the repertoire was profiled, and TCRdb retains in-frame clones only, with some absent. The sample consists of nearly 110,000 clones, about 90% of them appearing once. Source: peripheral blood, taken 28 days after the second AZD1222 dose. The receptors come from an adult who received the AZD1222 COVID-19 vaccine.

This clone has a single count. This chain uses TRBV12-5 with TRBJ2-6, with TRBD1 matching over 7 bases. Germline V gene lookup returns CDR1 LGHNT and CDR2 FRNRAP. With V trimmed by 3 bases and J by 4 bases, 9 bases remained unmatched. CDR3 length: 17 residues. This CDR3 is CASGLRQGNTGANVLTF. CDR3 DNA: TGTGCTAGTGGTTTAAGACAGGGTAATACCGGGGCCAACGTCCTGACTTTC.

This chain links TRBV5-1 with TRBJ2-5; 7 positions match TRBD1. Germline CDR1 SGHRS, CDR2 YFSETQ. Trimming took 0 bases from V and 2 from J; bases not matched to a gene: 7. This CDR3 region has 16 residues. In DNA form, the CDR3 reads TGCGCCAGCAGCTTGGTAACAGGGGCCGAACAAGAGACCCAGTACTTC. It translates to CASSLVTGAEQETQYF.

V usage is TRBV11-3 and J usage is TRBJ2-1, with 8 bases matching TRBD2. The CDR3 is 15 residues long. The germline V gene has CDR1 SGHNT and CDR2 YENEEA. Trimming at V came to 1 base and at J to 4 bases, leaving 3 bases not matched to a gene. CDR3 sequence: CASSLGSGAYNEQFF. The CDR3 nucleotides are TGTGCCAGCAGCTTAGGTAGCGGGGCATACAATGAGCAGTTCTTC. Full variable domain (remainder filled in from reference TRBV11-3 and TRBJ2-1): EAGVVQSPRYKIIEKKQPVAFWCNPISGHNTLYWYLQNLGQGPELLIRYENEEAVDDSQLPKDRFSAERLKGVDSTLKIQPAELGDSAVYLCASSLGSGAYNEQFFGPGTRLTVL.

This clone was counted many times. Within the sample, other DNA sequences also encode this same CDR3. In DNA form, the CDR3 reads TGCAGTGCTAGCCCAGATACGCAGTATTTT. Translating it yields CSASPDTQYF. This sequence joins TRBV20-1 and TRBJ2-3; D is ambiguous. Per the germline V gene, CDR1 is DFQATT and CDR2 is SNEGSKA (reference sequence). The length of the CDR3 is 10 residues. V was shortened by 3 bases and J by 4 bases, with 2 bases between the two germline ends.

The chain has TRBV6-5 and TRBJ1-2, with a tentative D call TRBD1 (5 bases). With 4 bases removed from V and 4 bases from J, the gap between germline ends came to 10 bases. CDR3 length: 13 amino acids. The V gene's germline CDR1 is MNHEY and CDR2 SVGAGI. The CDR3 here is CASSLGTGYGYTF. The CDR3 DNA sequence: TGTGCCAGCAGTTTAGGGACGGGCTATGGCTACACCTTC.

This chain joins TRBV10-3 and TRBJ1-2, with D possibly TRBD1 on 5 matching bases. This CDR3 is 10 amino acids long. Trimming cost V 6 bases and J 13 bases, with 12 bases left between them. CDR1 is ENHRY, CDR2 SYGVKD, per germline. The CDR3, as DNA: TGTGCCATCAGGGACACAAACTTCACCTTC. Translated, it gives CAIRDTNFTF.

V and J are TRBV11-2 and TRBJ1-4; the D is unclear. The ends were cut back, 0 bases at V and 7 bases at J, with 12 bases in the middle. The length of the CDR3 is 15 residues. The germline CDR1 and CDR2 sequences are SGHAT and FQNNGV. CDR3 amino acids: CASSLEGISGEKLFF. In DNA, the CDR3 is TGTGCCAGCAGCTTAGAGGGTATTTCCGGTGAAAAACTGTTTTTT. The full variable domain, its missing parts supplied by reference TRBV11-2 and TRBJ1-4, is EAGVAQSPRYKIIEKRQSVAFWCNPISGHATLYWYQQILGQGPKLLIQFQNNGVVDDSQLPKDRFSAERLKGVDSTLKIQPAKLEDSAVYLCASSLEGISGEKLFFGSGTQLSVL.

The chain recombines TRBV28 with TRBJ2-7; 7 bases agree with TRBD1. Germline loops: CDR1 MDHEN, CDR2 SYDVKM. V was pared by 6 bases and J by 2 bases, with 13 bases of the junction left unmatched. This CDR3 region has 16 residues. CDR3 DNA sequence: TGTGCCAGCAGCCCAAACAGGTGGACAGGAACCTACGAGCAGTACTTC. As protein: CASSPNRWTGTYEQYF.

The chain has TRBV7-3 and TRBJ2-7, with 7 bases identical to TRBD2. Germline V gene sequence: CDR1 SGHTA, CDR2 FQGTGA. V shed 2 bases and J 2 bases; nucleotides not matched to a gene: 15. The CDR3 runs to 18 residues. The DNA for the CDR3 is TGTGCCAGCAGCTTAGTCAACGGGGGGAGGGCCCTCCCCTACGAGCAGTACTTC. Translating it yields CASSLVNGGRALPYEQYF.